This T cell receptor beta chain was documented in a study of T-cell memory formation after mild COVID-19. Study observations and caveats: Contracting clones, day 15 to 85, had balanced CD4/CD8, and later expanders favored CD4+.

This clonotype has more than one count but fewer than ten. Its antigen is unknown. The CDR3 has 16 residues. Germline V gene sequence: CDR1 MGHRA, CDR2 YSYEKL. Trimming shortened V by 4 bases and J by 0 bases, and 14 bases separated the two germline ends. TCRdb redid the calling of the 5' RACE reads with MiXCR, one entry per CDR3 protein. The sample records more than 400,000 distinct CDR3 sequences, around a sixth being singletons. This clonotype originated in an adult woman who had mild COVID-19 (a few samples of this study predate the infection). Cell type and time point are not known. The chain recombines TRBV4-1 with TRBJ2-3, with D perhaps TRBD1 or TRBD2 (5 bases each). What was sequenced was PBMCs or a T cell subset sorted from them (not recorded which). The CDR3 spells CASSLPREGSTDTQYF. The CDR3 nucleotides are TGCGCCAGCAGCCTCCCCCGCGAGGGGAGCACAGATACGCAGTATTTT.